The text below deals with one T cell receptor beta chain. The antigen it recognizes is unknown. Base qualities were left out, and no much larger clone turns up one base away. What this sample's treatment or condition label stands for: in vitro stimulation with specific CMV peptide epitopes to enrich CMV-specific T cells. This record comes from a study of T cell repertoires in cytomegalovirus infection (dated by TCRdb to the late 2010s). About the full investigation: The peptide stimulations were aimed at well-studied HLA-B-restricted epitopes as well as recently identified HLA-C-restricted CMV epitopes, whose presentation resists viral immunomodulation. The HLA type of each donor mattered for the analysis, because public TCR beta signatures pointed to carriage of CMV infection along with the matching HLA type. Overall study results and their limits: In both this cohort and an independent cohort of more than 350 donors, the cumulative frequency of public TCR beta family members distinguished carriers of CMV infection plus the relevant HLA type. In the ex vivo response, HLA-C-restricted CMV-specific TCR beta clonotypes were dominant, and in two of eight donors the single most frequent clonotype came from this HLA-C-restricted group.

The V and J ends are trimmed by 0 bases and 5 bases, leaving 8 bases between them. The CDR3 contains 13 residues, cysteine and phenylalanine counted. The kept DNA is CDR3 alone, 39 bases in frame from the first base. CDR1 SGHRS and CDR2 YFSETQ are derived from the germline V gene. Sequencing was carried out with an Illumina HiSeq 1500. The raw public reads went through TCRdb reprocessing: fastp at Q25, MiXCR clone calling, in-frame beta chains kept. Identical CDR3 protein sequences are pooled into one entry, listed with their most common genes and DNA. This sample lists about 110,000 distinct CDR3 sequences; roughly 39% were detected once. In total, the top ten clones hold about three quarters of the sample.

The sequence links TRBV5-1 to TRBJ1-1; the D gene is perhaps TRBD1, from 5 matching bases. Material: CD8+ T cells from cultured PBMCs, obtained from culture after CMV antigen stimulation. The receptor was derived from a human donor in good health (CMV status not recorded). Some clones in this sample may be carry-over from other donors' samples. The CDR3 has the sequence CASSLDGGTEAFF. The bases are TGCGCCAGCAGCTTGGACGGGGGGACTGAAGCTTTCTTT.